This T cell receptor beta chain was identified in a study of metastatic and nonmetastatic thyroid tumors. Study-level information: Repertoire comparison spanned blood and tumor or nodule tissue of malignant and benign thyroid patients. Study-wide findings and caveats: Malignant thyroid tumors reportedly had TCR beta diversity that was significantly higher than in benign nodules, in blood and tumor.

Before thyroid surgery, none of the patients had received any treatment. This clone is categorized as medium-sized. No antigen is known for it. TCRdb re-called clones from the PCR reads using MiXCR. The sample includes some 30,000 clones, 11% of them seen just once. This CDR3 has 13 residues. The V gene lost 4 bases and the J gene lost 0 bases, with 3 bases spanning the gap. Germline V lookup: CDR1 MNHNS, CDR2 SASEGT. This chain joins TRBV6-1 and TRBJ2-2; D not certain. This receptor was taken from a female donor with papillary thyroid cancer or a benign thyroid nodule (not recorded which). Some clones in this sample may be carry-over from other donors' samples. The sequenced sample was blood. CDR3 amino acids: CASSGTNTGELFF. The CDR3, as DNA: TGTGCCAGCAGTGGTACGAACACCGGGGAGCTGTTTTTT.